The T cell receptor (beta chain) under discussion was sequenced for a study of memory CD4+ T cells and cytomegalovirus serostatus. Overall study: Healthy Belgian adult donors included nine or ten CMV-positive and approximately 25 CMV-negative people.

CDR1 and CDR2 (germline): SNHLY, FYNNEI. The CDR3 has 13 amino acids. Unmatched junction bases numbered 5, after V lost 10 bases and J lost 3 bases. Sequenced by immunoSEQ multiplex PCR; TCRdb stores in-frame clones only, minus some. Here the sample spans 50,000 to 65,000 clones, about four fifths being singletons. The sort gate was single viable CD3+CD4+CD8-CD45RO+ cells for memory CD4+ T cells. Sequenced input: memory CD4+ T cells from blood. The sequence was collected from an adult in good health and CMV-seropositive. The V gene is TRBV2, the J gene TRBJ2-3; 9 bases are a match to TRBD2. This CDR3 reads CATRTSETDTQYF. As DNA, the CDR3 is TGTGCCACCCGGACTAGCGAAACAGATACGCAGTATTTT.